Detailed here is one TCR beta chain. It lacks a known antigen. Within one base of it there is no much larger clone, and no base qualities were kept. The CDR3 numbers 15 residues from cysteine through phenylalanine. The read is trimmed to its CDR3 DNA, 45 bases read in frame from base 1. Trimming at the junction amounts to 1 base on V and 9 bases on J, and the germline ends lie 16 bases apart. CDR1 and CDR2 are read off the germline V gene as SNHLY and FYNNEI. These data are taken from a study of blood T cell repertoires in COVID-19 (dated by TCRdb to the early 2020s). Looking at the study overall: Samples covering the acute and convalescent phases of COVID-19 were provided by collaborators in the United States, Italy and Spain. Deeply sampled blood TCRbeta repertoires from subjects exposed to, actively infected with, or recovered from COVID-19 were included in the dataset. The repertoires were made available in a free public database intended to serve as a resource for research on the immune response to SARS-CoV-2. The material from the prospective study consisted of cDNA or gDNA derived from T cells, B-cell-depleted T cells, or PBMCs. Samples were obtained from the ongoing ImmuneRACE study (first 160 participants) and from 1,200 or so subjects provided by 6 global collaborators. Where available, HLA class I and class II types were taken from metadata supplied by the sample provider and were not determined by assay-based typing. The sample metadata nearly always contained a de-identified subject ID, COVID-19 status, age in years and sex.

What the study reported, not specific to this receptor: Clinical and demographic metadata were provided uncurated, with the amount varying by source and participant.

One collaborating source in Seattle enrolled patients during active infection and followed them longitudinally through the course of disease. Collaborating institutions collected whole blood in K2EDTA tubes following their own protocols. Collaborator samples were shipped for TCRbeta analysis as frozen whole blood, isolated PBMCs, or DNA extracted from either sample type. TCRbeta CDR3 regions were amplified from genomic DNA by means of the immunoSEQ Assay, a bias-controlled multiplex PCR. The authors' analysis ran thus. Nucleated cell counts per sample were estimated from amplification of reference gene primers within the assay. To quantify the absolute abundance of each unique TCRbeta CDR3 rearrangement, sequence reads were collapsed and filtered. For each sample, productive Simpson clonality was calculated by taking the square root of Simpson's diversity index across productive rearrangements. As stored in TCRdb, this immuneACCESS dataset retains in-frame rearrangements with V and J assigned. A fraction of the clones does not appear; measured against another copy, unresolved V genes explain less than half of the discrepancy, and the remainder lacks a known reason. V, J and clone size were drawn from that table, and D and trimming were deduced from the DNA. This sample is represented by approximately 290,000 clones; about 90% of them were singletons. The ten largest clones represent around 10% of the sample.

This receptor chain uses TRBV2 and TRBJ1-5; TRBD1 is possibly the D segment (6 matching bases). This TCR derives from a woman younger than 45 with COVID-19, enrolled during active disease. The sequenced material came from peripheral blood. The CDR3: CASSEEATGPWPQHF. In nucleotide form, the sequence is TGTGCCAGCAGTGAAGAGGCGACAGGTCCATGGCCCCAGCATTTT.